This T cell receptor (beta chain) was observed in a study of T cell repertoires in cytomegalovirus infection. Study-wide context: HLA-B-restricted CMV epitopes that are well studied were used alongside recently identified HLA-C-restricted ones. Signatures in public TCR beta sequences pointed to both CMV infection and matching HLA type.

This CDR3 is built from 14 residues. Trimming took 5 bases from V and 3 from J, leaving 14 bases between them. The V gene's germline CDR1 is SGHTA and CDR2 FQGNSA. By proportion, this clonotype is medium-sized. Its matching antigen is unknown. From the reads, TCRdb called clonotypes with MiXCR, one entry per CDR3 protein. Among around 100,000 distinct CDR3 sequences listed, roughly 39% were seen once. The TCR comes from a human donor in good health (CMV status not recorded). Some clones in this sample may be carry-over from other donors' samples. The chain recombines TRBV7-2 with TRBJ2-7; D is ambiguous. The specimen was CD8+ T cells from cultured PBMCs, collected from culture after CMV antigen stimulation. CDR3 sequence: CASSPVSGYYEQYF. DNA for the CDR3: TGTGCCAGCAGCCCCGTTTCCGGGTACTACGAGCAGTACTTC.